The entry below gives a single TCR beta chain sequence along with its context. This CDR3 contains 17 residues. The junction had 2 bases not matched to a gene; V was cut back by 0 bases and J by 1 base. Germline CDR1 MNHEY, CDR2 SVGEGT. Some clones are missing from TCRdb's copy, which holds only in-frame ones; the method was immunoSEQ multiplex PCR. The sample consists of roughly 100,000 clones, approximately 93% of them appearing once. The sample belongs to a study of T cell responses to AZD1222 COVID-19 vaccine. The chain carries TRBV6-2 or TRBV6-3 and TRBJ2-7; TRBD2 aligns across 14 bases. This clonotype was sampled from an adult in good health. The specimen was peripheral blood, collected on day 0 of AZD1222 vaccination. DNA for the CDR3: TGTGCCAGCAGTTACTCGACTAGCGGGAGGGCATCCTACGAGCAGTACTTC. Amino acid sequence: CASSYSTSGRASYEQYF.